The 22 T cell receptor beta chains listed next were all sequenced from one sample in a study of CD8 T cells in ankylosing spondylitis. TCRdb reanalysed the 5' RACE reads using MiXCR and keeps one entry per CDR3 protein. The table has roughly 68,000 distinct CDR3 sequences, 6% to 8% seen once; the top ten hold just under 5%. The sample was synovial fluid, either unsorted or a sorted T cell fraction (not recorded which). These receptors were taken from a male donor with ankylosing spondylitis.

This clonotype showed up many times. The chain has TRBV20-1 and TRBJ2-3; the D gene is possibly TRBD1 (6 bases). V dropped 0 bases and J dropped 2 bases, with 12 bases sitting between them. Per the germline V gene, CDR1 is DFQATT and CDR2 is SNEGSKA (reference sequence). This CDR3 has 15 residues. The DNA of the CDR3 is TGCAGTGCTAGAGATACGGCAGGGGCCACAGATACGCAGTATTTT. Translation: CSARDTAGATDTQYF.

This clonotype was recorded many times. The rearrangement links TRBV20-1 to TRBJ2-3; 7 bases fit TRBD2. Germline CDR1 and CDR2: DFQATT and SNEGSKA (reference sequence). This CDR3 has 13 amino acids. The V gene end was trimmed by 8 bases and the J gene end by 3 bases; junction bases not matched to a gene: 8. The CDR3 coding sequence is TGCAGTCCCCGGGGCGGGAGTACAGATACGCAGTATTTT. Translating it yields CSPRGGSTDTQYF.

This clonotype occurred a few times. The chain is built from TRBV7-3 and TRBJ1-6; D unclear. Germline CDR1 is SGHTA and CDR2 is FQGTGA. The CDR3 covers 15 residues. Trimming took off 2 bases at V and 7 bases at J, with 12 bases between the two ends. The CDR3 sequence: CASSLWERHNSPLHF. CDR3 nucleotide sequence: TGTGCCAGCAGCTTATGGGAAAGACACAATTCACCCCTCCACTTT.

This clonotype was seen a few times. The chain employs TRBV6-2 or TRBV6-3 and TRBJ2-2; D ambiguous. Germline V gene lookup returns CDR1 MNHEY and CDR2 SVGEGT. This CDR3 has 17 residues. V gave up 7 bases and J gave up 2 bases, with 20 bases separating them. The CDR3 spells CASTYSMVFTNTGELFF. The CDR3 nucleotides are TGTGCCAGCACCTACAGTATGGTTTTCACAAACACCGGGGAGCTGTTTTTT.

This clonotype appeared many times. The rearrangement joins TRBV3-1 to TRBJ2-7; D is unclear. CDR3 length equals 14 residues. CDR1 and CDR2 from the germline V gene are LGHDT and YNNKEL (reference sequence). The ends were cut back, 1 base at V and 0 bases at J, with 7 bases in the middle. CDR3 region: CASSQAVFSYEQYF. CDR3 in DNA: TGTGCCAGCAGCCAAGCGGTATTCTCCTACGAGCAGTACTTC.

V is TRBV9 and J is TRBJ2-2; 12 nucleotides match TRBD2. The junction had 12 bases not matched to a gene; V was cut back by 3 bases and J by 3 bases. This CDR3 has 19 amino acids. Germline values: CDR1 SGDLS, CDR2 YYNGEE. This CDR3 reads CASSASGRAFITDTGELFF. CDR3 coding DNA: TGTGCCAGCAGCGCTAGCGGGAGGGCCTTTATAACGGACACCGGGGAGCTGTTTTTT.

The chain links TRBV9 to TRBJ2-3; 9 bases agree with TRBD2. With 0 bases clipped from V and 1 base from J, the junction kept 0 bases outside the gene matches. This CDR3 region has 15 residues. From germline, CDR1 is SGDLS and CDR2 YYNGEE. CDR3 nucleotide sequence: TGTGCCAGCAGCGTAGTAGCGGGAGGCACAGATACGCAGTATTTT. Its translation: CASSVVAGGTDTQYF.

This clonotype came up many times. V gene TRBV23-1 combines with J gene TRBJ1-5; 7 bases agree with TRBD1. Being an ORF, TRBV23-1 has a function that is uncertain. The CDR3 totals 15 residues. The ends lost 6 bases at V and 2 bases at J; junction bases unmatched: 7. The CDR3 sequence is CASSLDRDCNQPQHF. The CDR3, as DNA: TGCGCCAGCAGCCTTGACAGGGACTGCAATCAGCCCCAGCATTTT.

This clonotype appeared a few times. The chain links TRBV19 to TRBJ2-7, with 11 bases matching TRBD2. V trimming: 2 bases; J trimming: 0 bases; junction bases outside the gene matches: 3. This CDR3 is 16 amino acids long. Germline-derived CDR1 and CDR2 are LNHDA and SQIVND (reference sequence). CDR3 protein: CASSIIAGGSSYEQYF. The DNA for the CDR3 is TGTGCCAGTAGTATAATAGCGGGAGGGAGCTCCTACGAGCAGTACTTC.

This clonotype was recorded many times. Its ends do not fully match the called genes, so a read error is possible. The chain joins TRBV7-9 to TRBJ1-3; D perhaps matches TRBD1 (6 bases). The CDR3 loop spans 16 amino acids. The germline CDR1 and CDR2 sequences are SEHNR and FQNEAQ (reference sequence). This CDR3 is CASSLVSGQWIPKTDF. The CDR3 coding sequence is TGTGCCAGCAGCTTAGTGAGCGGACAGTGGATTCCAAAGACAGATTTT.

This clonotype has ten or more counts. The chain recombines TRBV6-5 with TRBJ2-7, with D tentatively TRBD2 (5 bases). CDR3 length: 17 amino acids. Germline values: CDR1 MNHEY, CDR2 SVGAGI. V gave up 0 bases and J gave up 3 bases, with 18 bases separating them. Here the CDR3 DNA reads TGTGCCAGCAGTTACTCGAAGAGGGCTGCGTCAGACTACGAGCAGTACTTC. This encodes CASSYSKRAASDYEQYF.

This clonotype was observed many times. The rearrangement joins TRBV20-1 to TRBJ2-7, with D uncertain. The CDR3 loop spans 12 amino acids. The germline CDR1 and CDR2 sequences are DFQATT and SNEGSKA (reference sequence). The V and J ends lost 4 bases and 4 bases respectively, with 11 bases between them. CDR3 protein: CSANKREYEQYF. Written as DNA, the CDR3 is TGCAGTGCTAACAAGCGAGAGTACGAGCAGTACTTC.

In regard to this clonotype: A read error may explain this, as a much larger clone is one base away. The gene calls are TRBV24-1 and TRBJ1-4; possible D gene TRBD1, 6 bases. CDR3 size: 15 residues. CDR1 KGHDR and CDR2 SFDVKD come from the germline V gene. CDR3 sequence reads: CATSDLDRINKKLFF. For the CDR3, the DNA is TGTGCCACCAGTGATTTAGACAGGATTAATAAAAAACTGTTTTTT.

This clonotype has a count of ten or more. J is TRBJ2-2 and V is TRBV7-9, with D possibly called TRBD1 or TRBD2 (5 bases each). The V gene lost 1 base and the J gene lost 4 bases, with 13 bases spanning the gap. The CDR3 totals 16 residues. Germline V gene lookup returns CDR1 SEHNR and CDR2 FQNEAQ (reference sequence). The CDR3 spells CASSLGGTPGTGELFF. CDR3 nucleotides: TGTGCCAGCAGCTTAGGTGGGACCCCCGGCACCGGGGAGCTGTTTTTT.

This clonotype has just a few counts. V is TRBV11-2 and J is TRBJ1-3, with 7 positions matching TRBD1. CDR3 length: 15 residues. J gave up 2 bases and V 5 bases, and 6 bases lay outside the gene matches. Germline CDR1 SGHAT, CDR2 FQNNGV. In DNA, the CDR3 is TGTGCCAGCAGCCGCACAGGGGAAGCTGGAAACACCATATATTTT. Protein: CASSRTGEAGNTIYF.

The rearrangement links TRBV3-1 to TRBJ2-2; 7 nucleotides agree with TRBD2. The ends lost 3 bases at V and 5 bases at J; junction bases unmatched: 3. The germline V gene has CDR1 LGHDT and CDR2 YNNKEL (reference sequence). This CDR3 has 14 amino acids. The DNA for the CDR3 is TGTGCCAGCAGCCAGGGACTATCTACCGGGGAGCTGTTTTTT. Amino acids: CASSQGLSTGELFF.

This clonotype has ten or more counts. The chain is built from TRBV29-1 and TRBJ1-1, with unresolved D. V lost 4 bases and J lost 1, with 10 bases in between. The CDR3 covers 13 residues. Germline V lookup: CDR1 SQVTM, CDR2 ANQGSEA. The CDR3 region is CSVVGSTNTEAFF. Written as DNA, the CDR3 is TGCAGCGTTGTCGGGAGTACGAACACTGAAGCTTTCTTT.

This chain connects TRBV28 to TRBJ2-7, with unresolved D. The V end lost 4 bases, the J end lost 2 bases, and 12 bases lay between the germline ends. This CDR3 is 14 amino acids long. Per germline, CDR1 MDHEN and CDR2 SYDVKM. The CDR3: CASSSPGSAYEQYF. For the CDR3, the DNA is TGTGCCAGCAGTTCCCCTGGAAGCGCCTACGAGCAGTACTTC.

The chain couples TRBV29-1 to TRBJ2-1; 9 bases line up with TRBD1. The CDR3 loop spans 16 amino acids. CDR1 and CDR2 from the germline V gene are SQVTM and ANQGSEA. The V segment lost 1 base and the J segment 2 bases; nucleotides outside the gene matches: 6. The CDR3 nucleotides are TGCAGCGTTGAAGGGGCCGACAGGGGGGCCTACAATGAGCAGTTCTTC. As protein: CSVEGADRGAYNEQFF.

This clonotype was recorded many times. The chain couples TRBV4-1 to TRBJ2-1; no clear D. The germline CDR1 and CDR2 sequences are MGHRA and YSYEKL. The CDR3 contains 15 residues. The V and J ends lost 0 bases and 6 bases respectively, with 12 bases between them. CDR3 coding DNA: TGCGCCAGCAGCCAAGAAGAGACTTGGGGCAATGAGCAGTTCTTC. Translated: CASSQEETWGNEQFF.

In this sample, this clonotype turned up many times. The chain couples TRBV5-1 to TRBJ2-7, with D possibly matching TRBD1 (6 bases). CDR3 length: 16 amino acids. Germline loops: CDR1 SGHRS, CDR2 YFSETQ. Trimming shortened V by 3 bases and J by 4 bases, and 20 bases separated the two germline ends. This CDR3 is CASSSIQGLSPYEQYF. DNA for the CDR3: TGCGCCAGCAGCTCGATCCAGGGGCTATCCCCATACGAGCAGTACTTC.

This clonotype has just a few counts. This chain links TRBV5-1 with TRBJ1-1, with unresolved D. V was clipped by 0 bases and J by 7 bases, with 25 bases between them. This CDR3 comprises 18 residues. Germline loops: CDR1 SGHRS, CDR2 YFSETQ. The CDR3 here is CASSLGHLPLKDAVEAFF. CDR3 in DNA: TGCGCCAGCAGCTTGGGACACCTACCCCTAAAGGATGCTGTTGAAGCTTTCTTT.